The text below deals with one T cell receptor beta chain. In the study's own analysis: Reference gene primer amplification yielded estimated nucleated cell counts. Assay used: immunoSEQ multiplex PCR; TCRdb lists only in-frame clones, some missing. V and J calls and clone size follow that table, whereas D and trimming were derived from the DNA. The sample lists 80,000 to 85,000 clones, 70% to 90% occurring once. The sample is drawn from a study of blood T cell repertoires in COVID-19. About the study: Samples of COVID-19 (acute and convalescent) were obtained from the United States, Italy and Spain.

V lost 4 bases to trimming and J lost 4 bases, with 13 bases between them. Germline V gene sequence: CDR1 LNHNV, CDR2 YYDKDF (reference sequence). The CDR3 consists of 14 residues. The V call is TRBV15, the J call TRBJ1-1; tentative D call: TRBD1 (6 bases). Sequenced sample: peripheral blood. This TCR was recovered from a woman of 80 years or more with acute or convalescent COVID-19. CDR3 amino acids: CATSKGRGSTEAFF. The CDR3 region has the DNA TGTGCCACCAGCAAGGGCAGGGGAAGCACTGAAGCTTTCTTT.